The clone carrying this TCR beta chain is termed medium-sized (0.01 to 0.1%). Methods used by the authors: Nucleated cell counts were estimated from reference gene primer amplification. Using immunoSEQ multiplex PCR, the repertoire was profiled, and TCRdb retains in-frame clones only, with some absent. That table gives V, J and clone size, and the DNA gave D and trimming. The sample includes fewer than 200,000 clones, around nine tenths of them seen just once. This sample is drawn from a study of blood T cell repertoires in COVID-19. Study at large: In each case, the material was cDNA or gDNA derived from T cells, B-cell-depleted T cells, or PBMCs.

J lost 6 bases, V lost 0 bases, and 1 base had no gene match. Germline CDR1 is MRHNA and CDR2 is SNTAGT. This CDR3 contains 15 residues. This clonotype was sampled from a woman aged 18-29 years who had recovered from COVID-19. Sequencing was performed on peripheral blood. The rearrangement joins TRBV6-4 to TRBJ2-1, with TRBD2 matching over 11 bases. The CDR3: CASSDSSGGANEQFF. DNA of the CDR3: TGTGCCAGCAGTGACTCTAGCGGGGGGGCCAATGAGCAGTTCTTC.